This passage covers 29 T cell receptor beta chains from one sample sequenced in a study of blood T cell repertoires in COVID-19. This table comes from immunoSEQ multiplex PCR, and its TCRdb copy is limited to in-frame clones, with some not included. The sample yields a few hundred thousand clones, around 89% seen once. The specimen sequenced was peripheral blood. The receptor source for this set is a woman aged 50 to 65 with COVID-19, enrolled during active disease.

This clone was detected only once. V is TRBV6-5 and J is TRBJ1-6; D remains ambiguous. CDR1 and CDR2 (germline): MNHEY, SVGAGI. This CDR3 is built from 11 residues. V lost 10 bases and J 10 bases, leaving 11 bases between the germline ends. The CDR3 is CAIELQSPLHF. CDR3 coding DNA: TGTGCCATCGAACTTCAATCACCCCTCCACTTT.

This clone was counted between two and nine times. V and J are TRBV27 and TRBJ1-1; D might be TRBD1 (5 bases). Germline-derived CDR1 and CDR2 are MNHEY and SMNVEV (reference sequence). This CDR3 spans 17 amino acids. The V and J ends lost 4 bases and 11 bases respectively, with 29 bases between them. The CDR3 sequence: CASSSYHTGSGRGYAFF. DNA of the CDR3: TGTGCCAGCAGTTCATATCACACCGGATCAGGGAGGGGTTATGCTTTCTTT.

The genes are TRBV18 and TRBJ1-2, with D unclear. CDR3 length: 12 residues. Germline V gene data show CDR1 as KGHSH and CDR2 as LQKENI. V shed 6 bases and J shed 5 bases, with 10 bases lying between them. In DNA, the CDR3 is TGTGCCAGCTCCCAGGAGCGGTATGGCTACACCTTC. It specifies CASSQERYGYTF.

The chain is built from TRBV29-1 and TRBJ2-7, with a weak D call TRBD1 (5 bases). The V end was cut by 7 bases, the J end by 0 bases, with 16 bases between. The CDR3 is made up of 14 amino acids. The germline V gene has CDR1 SQVTM and CDR2 ANQGSEA. CDR3 sequence reads: CSATRTGTSYEQYF. The DNA of the CDR3 is TGCAGCGCGACTCGTACAGGAACCTCCTACGAGCAGTACTTC.

The V gene is TRBV20-1, the J gene TRBJ1-2, with D possibly matching TRBD1 (6 bases). V was trimmed by 3 bases and J by 8 bases, leaving 25 bases between them. Germline CDR1 DFQATT, CDR2 SNEGSKA (reference sequence). This CDR3 is built from 16 residues. CDR3 sequence: CSASVLTGRGPLGYTF. Written as DNA, the CDR3 is TGCAGTGCTAGTGTCCTAACAGGGAGAGGTCCGCTCGGCTACACCTTC.

The chain couples TRBV7-8 to TRBJ2-7; 13 positions agree with TRBD2. The germline gives CDR1 SGHVS, CDR2 FQNEAQ. This CDR3 has 17 amino acids. The V gene end was trimmed by 5 bases and the J gene end by 2 bases; junction bases not matched to a gene: 9. CDR3 coding DNA: TGTGCCAGCAGCCTCCGGGGGGGACTAGCGGGGACCTACGAGCAGTACTTC. It yields the protein CASSLRGGLAGTYEQYF.

In this sample, this clone turned up a few times. The chain recombines TRBV28 with TRBJ2-7, with a weak D call TRBD2 (5 bases). V gave up 6 bases and J gave up 3 bases, with 12 bases separating them. CDR1 and CDR2 from the germline V gene are MDHEN and SYDVKM. The CDR3 runs 13 residues. The CDR3 reads CASREVHGYEQYF. DNA for the CDR3: TGTGCCAGCAGGGAGGTTCACGGCTACGAGCAGTACTTC.

The V and J genes are TRBV30 and TRBJ2-7; 9 bases match TRBD1. Germline CDR1 GTSNPN, CDR2 SVGIG (reference sequence). There are 15 residues in the CDR3. The trim removed 3 bases at V and 4 bases at J, leaving 10 bases unmatched. As DNA, the CDR3 is TGTGCCTGGAGCTCTGTGACAGGGGGTTATTACGAGCAGTACTTC. This translates into CAWSSVTGGYYEQYF.

The chain couples TRBV6-6 to TRBJ2-7; D gene ambiguous. The CDR3 is made up of 12 amino acids. Germline CDR1 and CDR2: MNHNY and SVGAGI (reference sequence). V was pared by 2 bases and J by 4 bases, with 6 bases between. CDR3 loop: CASSYPYYEQYF. CDR3 nucleotides: TGTGCCAGCAGTTACCCCTATTACGAGCAGTACTTC.

The chain uses TRBV18 and TRBJ1-5; D not certain. The V and J ends lost 3 bases and 4 bases respectively, with 13 bases between them. This CDR3 is 15 amino acids long. Germline assignment: CDR1 KGHSH and CDR2 LQKENI. The CDR3 reads CASSPRRQNNQPQHF. Written as DNA, the CDR3 is TGTGCCAGCTCACCGCGGAGGCAGAATAATCAGCCCCAGCATTTT.

The chain carries TRBV10-2 and TRBJ1-6, with 9 nucleotides matching TRBD1. Losses at the gene ends were 7 bases for V and 7 bases for J; bases not matched to a gene: 8. The CDR3 consists of 15 residues. Germline V gene sequence: CDR1 WSHSY, CDR2 SAAADI. The CDR3: CASNDGQGWNSPLHF. The CDR3, as DNA: TGCGCCAGCAATGACGGACAGGGGTGGAATTCACCCCTCCACTTT.

This clone was picked up one time. The rearrangement links TRBV7-9 to TRBJ2-7; possible D gene TRBD1, 5 bases. This CDR3 is 16 amino acids long. CDR1 is SEHNR, CDR2 FQNEAQ, per germline (reference sequence). V was trimmed by 2 bases and J by 4 bases, leaving 18 bases between them. Here the CDR3 DNA reads TGTGCCAGCAGCTTAAGCAGGGAATCATACGGGTACGAGCAGTACTTC. It yields the protein CASSLSRESYGYEQYF.

This chain uses TRBV5-1 with TRBJ2-2; D unresolved. This CDR3 has 15 amino acids. Germline assignment: CDR1 SGHRS and CDR2 YFSETQ. V was cut by 2 bases and J by 6 bases, with 14 bases left in between. CDR3 sequence (DNA): TGCGCCAGCAGCTTCGATTCCTCTGGGCCCGGGGAGCTGTTTTTT. Protein: CASSFDSSGPGELFF.

The chain is built from TRBV10-1 and TRBJ2-3, with D uncertain. The germline gives CDR1 WNHNN, CDR2 SYGVQD (reference sequence). The V and J ends lost 3 bases and 7 bases respectively, with 5 bases between them. CDR3 length: 11 amino acids. The CDR3 coding sequence is TGCGCCAGCAGTGATCCATATACGCAGTATTTT. Amino acids: CASSDPYTQYF.

The chain employs TRBV5-5 and TRBJ1-2; maybe TRBD1 (5 bases). This CDR3 is 15 amino acids long. Germline V gives CDR1 SGHKS, CDR2 YYEKEE (reference sequence). The V and J ends lost 3 bases and 5 bases respectively, with 17 bases between them. The CDR3 spells CASSWDSGILYGYTF. The CDR3 DNA follows: TGTGCCAGCAGCTGGGACTCAGGGATACTTTATGGCTACACCTTC.

The V and J genes are TRBV12-5 and TRBJ1-1, with 9 bases lining up with TRBD1. The trim removed 4 bases at V and 1 base at J, leaving 4 bases unmatched. The CDR3 extends over 15 amino acids. Germline-derived CDR1 and CDR2 are LGHNT and FRNRAP. In nucleotides, the CDR3 is TGTGCTAGTGGTTCGGGACAGGGTTGGAACACTGAAGCTTTCTTT. This gives the protein CASGSGQGWNTEAFF.

This chain links TRBV24-1 with TRBJ2-3; 8 positions agree with TRBD1. CDR3 size: 15 residues. Germline-derived CDR1 and CDR2 are KGHDR and SFDVKD. The V gene end was trimmed by 6 bases and the J gene end by 0 bases; junction bases not matched to a gene: 4. In DNA form, the CDR3 reads TGTGCCACCAGTTTAGGACAGGGAAGCACAGATACGCAGTATTTT. Amino acids: CATSLGQGSTDTQYF.

CDR3 sequence (DNA): TGTGCCAGCAGCTTAGAGGGCAGGGCGTATAATTCACCCCTCCACTTT. As protein: CASSLEGRAYNSPLHF. The genes are TRBV7-2 and TRBJ1-6, with D possibly being TRBD1 (5 bases). Trimming left V 1 base short and J 4 bases short, with 11 bases between. Germline V gene data show CDR1 as SGHTA and CDR2 as FQGNSA. The CDR3 is 16 residues long.

CDR3 in DNA: TGTGCCAGCAGTTTTTGGGGAGCGGGGGGGCGAAACACTGAAGCTTTCTTT. Protein sequence: CASSFWGAGGRNTEAFF. The rearrangement uses TRBV27 and TRBJ1-1; D may be TRBD1 (6 bases). The V end was cut by 3 bases, the J end by 2 bases, with 19 bases between. The CDR3 consists of 17 residues. Germline loops: CDR1 MNHEY, CDR2 SMNVEV (reference sequence).

On this clone: One end of the junction does not line up with germline, which may come from a read error. The chain has TRBV2 and TRBJ2-3; perhaps TRBD2 as D (5 bases). Looked up from germline, CDR1 is SNHLY and CDR2 is FYNNEI. This CDR3 contains 12 residues. CDR3 loop: CASTASRDTQYF. As DNA, the CDR3 is TGTGCCAGCACAGCTAGCAGAGATACGCAGTATTTT.

This chain connects TRBV24-1 to TRBJ2-7; D is possibly TRBD1 (6 bases). This CDR3 region has 13 residues. CDR1 KGHDR and CDR2 SFDVKD come from the germline V gene. Trimming took 5 bases from V and 10 from J, leaving 17 bases between them. CDR3 sequence reads: CATSASSGTRQYF. In DNA, the CDR3 is TGTGCCACCAGTGCTTCTTCCGGGACACGACAGTACTTC.

This sequence joins TRBV6-5 and TRBJ2-7; 7 bases map to TRBD1. CDR3 length equals 14 residues. V trimming: 4 bases; J trimming: 3 bases; junction bases outside the gene matches: 6. From germline, CDR1 is MNHEY and CDR2 SVGAGI. CDR3 nucleotides: TGTGCCAGCAGTTCACACAGGGGTATCTACGAGCAGTACTTC. Amino acids: CASSSHRGIYEQYF.

The chain employs TRBV21-1 and TRBJ1-5; TRBD1 is taken as the D call from the table, unchecked against the DNA. TRBV21-1 is tagged as a pseudogene. The CDR3 extends over 18 amino acids. In DNA, the CDR3 is TGTGCCAGCAGCATGCGGCAGGGGCCAAACGATGGCAATCAGCCCCAGCATTTT. Translating gives CASSMRQGPNDGNQPQHF.

V and J are TRBV9 and TRBJ2-1; D uncertain. The CDR3 is 13 residues long. Germline values: CDR1 SGDLS, CDR2 YYNGEE. Trimming cost V 3 bases and J 7 bases, with 11 bases left between them. The CDR3 loop reads CASSASTSNEQFF. In DNA, the CDR3 is TGTGCCAGCAGCGCTAGTACCTCAAATGAGCAGTTCTTC. Filled out from reference TRBV9 and TRBJ2-1, the complete variable domain reads DSGVTQTPKHLITATGQRVTLRCSPRSGDLSVYWYQQSLDQGLQFLIQYYNGEERAKGNILERFSAQQFPDLHSELNLSSLELGDSALYFCASSASTSNEQFFGPGTRLTVL.

The J gene is TRBJ2-1, the V gene TRBV9, with 8 bases matching TRBD2. Trimming at V came to 0 bases and at J to 2 bases, leaving 4 bases not matched to a gene. Germline CDR1 SGDLS, CDR2 YYNGEE. The CDR3 length is 16 residues. The CDR3 sequence is CASSVVASGPYNEQFF. The CDR3 nucleotides read TGTGCCAGCAGCGTAGTGGCTAGCGGGCCCTACAATGAGCAGTTCTTC.

This chain links TRBV11-2 with TRBJ1-4, with TRBD1 as a possible D gene (5 bases). The germline gives CDR1 SGHAT, CDR2 FQNNGV. V was clipped by 0 bases and J by 12 bases, with 14 bases between them. CDR3 length: 14 amino acids. CDR3 residues: CASSLDPLQGELFF. The CDR3 DNA follows: TGTGCCAGCAGCTTAGATCCTCTCCAGGGTGAACTGTTTTTT.

V and J are TRBV6-1 and TRBJ1-5, with D possibly being TRBD1 (6 bases). The V end was cut by 2 bases, the J end by 6 bases, with 26 bases between. The germline V gene encodes CDR1 MNHNS and CDR2 SASEGT. CDR3 length equals 19 residues. CDR3 sequence: CASSEYYKGRGFYSQPQHF. The DNA of the CDR3 is TGTGCCAGCAGTGAATATTATAAGGGGAGGGGGTTTTATAGTCAGCCCCAGCATTTT.

J is TRBJ2-7 and V is TRBV21-1; TRBD1 is the table's D call and was not checked against the DNA. TRBV21-1 counts as a pseudogene. CDR3 size: 16 residues. Here the CDR3 DNA reads TGTGCCAGCAGCAAAAAGGGGGGACAGGAAACCTACGAGCAGTACTTC. It encodes CASSKKGGQETYEQYF.

The V call is TRBV13, the J call TRBJ2-3; D may be TRBD1 (6 bases). Trimming left V 2 bases short and J 2 bases short, with 8 bases between. The length of the CDR3 is 14 residues. Looked up from germline, CDR1 is PRHDT and CDR2 is FYEKMQ (reference sequence). The CDR3: CASSLNRVTDTQYF. For the CDR3, the DNA is TGTGCCAGCAGCTTAAACAGGGTCACAGATACGCAGTATTTT.